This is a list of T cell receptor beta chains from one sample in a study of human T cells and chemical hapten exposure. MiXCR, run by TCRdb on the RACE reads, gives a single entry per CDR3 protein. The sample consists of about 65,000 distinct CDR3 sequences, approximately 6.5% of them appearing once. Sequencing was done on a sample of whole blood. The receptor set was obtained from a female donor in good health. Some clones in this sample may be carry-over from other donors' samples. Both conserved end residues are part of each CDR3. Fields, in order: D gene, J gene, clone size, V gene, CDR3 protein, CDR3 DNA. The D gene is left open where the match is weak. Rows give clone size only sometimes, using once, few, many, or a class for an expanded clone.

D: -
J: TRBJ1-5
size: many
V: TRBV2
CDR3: CASSERQFIQPQHF
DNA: TGTGCCAGCAGTGAGCGGCAGTTTATTCAGCCCCAGCATTTT

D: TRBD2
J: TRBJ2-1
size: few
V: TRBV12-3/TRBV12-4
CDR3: CASRKAGAANNEQFF
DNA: TGTGCCAGCAGGAAAGCGGGGGCCGCTAACAATGAGCAGTTCTTC

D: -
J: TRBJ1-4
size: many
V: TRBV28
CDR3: CASQGTGTNEKLFF
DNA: TGTGCCAGCCAGGGAACGGGAACTAATGAAAAACTGTTTTTT

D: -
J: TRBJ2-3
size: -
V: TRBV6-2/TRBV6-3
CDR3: CASSYVSKSQKAFTDTQYF
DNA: TGTGCCAGCAGTTACGTTTCGAAGAGCCAGAAAGCTTTCACAGATACGCAGTATTTT

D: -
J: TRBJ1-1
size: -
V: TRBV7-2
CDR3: CASSLAIRGEAFF
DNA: TGTGCCAGCAGCTTAGCGATTAGAGGAGAAGCTTTCTTT

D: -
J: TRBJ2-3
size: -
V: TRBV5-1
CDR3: CASSPQDTPQSTDTQYF
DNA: TGCGCCAGCAGCCCACAAGACACCCCCCAGAGCACAGATACGCAGTATTTT

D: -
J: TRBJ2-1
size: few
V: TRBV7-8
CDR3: CASSAVVLRNEQFF
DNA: TGTGCCAGCAGTGCCGTTGTCCTACGGAATGAGCAGTTCTTC

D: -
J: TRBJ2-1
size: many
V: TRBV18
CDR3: CASSPRTATIIDPTTYNEQFF
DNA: TGTGCCAGCTCACCGAGGACAGCTACGATCATCGACCCCACAACCTACAATGAGCAGTTCTTC

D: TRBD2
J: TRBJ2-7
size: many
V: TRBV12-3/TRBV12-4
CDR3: CASSPRLAEQYF
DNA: TGTGCCAGCAGTCCCAGACTAGCGGAGCAGTACTTC

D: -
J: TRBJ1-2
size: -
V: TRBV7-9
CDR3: CASSPPTEFSSYGYTF
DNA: TGTGCCAGCAGCCCCCCGACAGAGTTCAGCTCCTATGGCTACACCTTC

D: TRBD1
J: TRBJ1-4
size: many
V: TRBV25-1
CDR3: CASSNSRTGRNEKLFF
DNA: TGTGCCAGCAGTAACTCCCGGACAGGGCGAAATGAAAAACTGTTTTTT

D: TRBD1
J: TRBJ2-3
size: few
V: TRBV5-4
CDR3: CASSSQGEDTQYF
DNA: TGTGCCAGCAGCTCACAGGGGGAAGATACGCAGTATTTT

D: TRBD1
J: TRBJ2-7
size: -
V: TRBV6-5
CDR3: CASTRQGSRSYEQYF
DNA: TGTGCCAGCACCAGACAGGGTTCGAGGTCCTACGAGCAGTACTTC

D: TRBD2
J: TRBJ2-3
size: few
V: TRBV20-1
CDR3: CSARTSGTDTQYF
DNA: TGCAGTGCCAGGACTAGCGGGACAGATACGCAGTATTTT

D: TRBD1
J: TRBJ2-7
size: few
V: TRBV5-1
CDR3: CASSYGTGGYEQYF
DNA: TGCGCCAGCAGCTACGGGACAGGCGGCTACGAGCAGTACTTC

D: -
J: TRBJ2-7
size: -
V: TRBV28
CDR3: CASSIPTYEQYF
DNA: TGTGCCAGCAGTATCCCGACGTACGAGCAGTACTTC

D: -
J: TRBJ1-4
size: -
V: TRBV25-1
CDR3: CASSAGGATNEKLFF
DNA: TGTGCCAGCAGTGCAGGCGGTGCAACTAATGAAAAACTGTTTTTT

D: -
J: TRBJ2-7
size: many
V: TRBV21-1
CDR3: CASTYEQYF
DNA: TGTGCCAGTACCTACGAGCAGTACTTC

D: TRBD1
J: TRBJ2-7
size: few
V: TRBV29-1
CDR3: CSVGTGSYEQYF
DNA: TGCAGCGTTGGGACAGGATCCTACGAGCAGTACTTC

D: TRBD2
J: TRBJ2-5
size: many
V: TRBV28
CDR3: CASSLGGGQETQYF
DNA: TGTGCCAGCAGTTTGGGGGGAGGGCAAGAGACCCAGTACTTC

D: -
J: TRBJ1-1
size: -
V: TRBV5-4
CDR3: CASSPGVGVEAFF
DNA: TGTGCCAGCAGCCCTGGGGTCGGTGTTGAAGCTTTCTTT

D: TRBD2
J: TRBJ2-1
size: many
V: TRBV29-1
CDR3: CSVAQASGSWGSYNEQFF
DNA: TGCAGCGTCGCACAGGCTAGCGGGAGTTGGGGCTCCTACAATGAGCAGTTCTTC

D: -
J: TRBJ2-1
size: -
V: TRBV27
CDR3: CASSFDSQPNNEQFF
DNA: TGTGCCAGCAGTTTTGACAGTCAACCCAACAATGAGCAGTTCTTC

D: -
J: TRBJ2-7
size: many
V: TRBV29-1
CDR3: CSVDTGHEQYF
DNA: TGCAGCGTTGACACAGGCCACGAGCAGTACTTC

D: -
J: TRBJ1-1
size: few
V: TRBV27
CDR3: CASKGITEAFF
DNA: TGTGCCAGCAAGGGGATCACTGAAGCTTTCTTT

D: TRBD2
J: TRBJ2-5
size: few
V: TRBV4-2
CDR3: CASSQGRAGDETQYF
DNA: TGTGCCAGCAGCCAAGGACGAGCGGGAGACGAGACCCAGTACTTC

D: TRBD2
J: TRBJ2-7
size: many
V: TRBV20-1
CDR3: CSARLAGGLNEQYF
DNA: TGCAGTGCTAGGTTAGCGGGAGGGCTTAACGAGCAGTACTTC

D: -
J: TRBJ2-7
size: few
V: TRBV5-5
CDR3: CASSDDRTYKTGEQYF
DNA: TGTGCCAGCAGCGATGACAGAACTTATAAAACCGGCGAGCAGTACTTC